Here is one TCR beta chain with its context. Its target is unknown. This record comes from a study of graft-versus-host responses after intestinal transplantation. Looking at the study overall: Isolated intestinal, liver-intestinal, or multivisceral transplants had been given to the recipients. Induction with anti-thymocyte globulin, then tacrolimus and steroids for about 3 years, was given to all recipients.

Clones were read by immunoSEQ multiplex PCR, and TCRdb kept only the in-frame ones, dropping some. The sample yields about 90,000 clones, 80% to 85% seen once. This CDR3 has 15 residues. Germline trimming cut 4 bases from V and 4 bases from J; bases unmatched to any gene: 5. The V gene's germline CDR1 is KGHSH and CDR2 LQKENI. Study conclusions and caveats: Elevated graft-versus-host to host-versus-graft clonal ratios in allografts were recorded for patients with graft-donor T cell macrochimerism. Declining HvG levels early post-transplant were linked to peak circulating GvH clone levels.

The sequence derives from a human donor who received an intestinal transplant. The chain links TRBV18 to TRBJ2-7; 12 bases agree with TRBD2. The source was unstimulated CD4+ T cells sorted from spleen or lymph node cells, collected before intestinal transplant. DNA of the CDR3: TGTGCCAGCTCACAGACTAGCGGGGGTGGATACGAGCAGTACTTC. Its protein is CASSQTSGGGYEQYF.